This T cell receptor (beta chain) was documented in a study of CD8 T cells in Susac syndrome. Unmatched junction bases numbered 6, after V lost 2 bases and J lost 8 bases. This CDR3 has 13 amino acids. Germline V gives CDR1 SGHRS, CDR2 YFSETQ. Reverse transcription of roughly 0.45 to 1 ug RNA used random hexamers. Amplification of TCR beta CDR3 across 54 Vbeta and 13 Jbeta was performed with immunoSEQ multiplex PCR. TCRdb fed the immunoSEQ multiplex PCR reads into MiXCR, producing one record per CDR3 protein. The repertoire holds roughly 100,000 distinct CDR3 sequences, with around 96% as singletons. J is TRBJ1-2 and V is TRBV5-1; TRBD1 matches 7 bases. The receptor was isolated from a human donor with Susac syndrome. The specimen was CD8+ T cells from PBMCs. CDR3 region: CASSLQGTEGYTF. The CDR3 DNA reads TGCGCCAGCAGCTTACAGGGGACAGAAGGCTACACCTTC.